This TCR beta chain is from a study of blood T cell repertoires in COVID-19. Study background: The samples span acute and convalescent COVID-19 from the United States, Italy and Spain. Nucleic acid was either cDNA or gDNA, and it came from T cells, B-cell-depleted T cells, or PBMCs.

Original data processing: Reference gene primer amplification in the assay estimated nucleated cell counts. Assay used: immunoSEQ multiplex PCR; TCRdb lists only in-frame clones, some missing. V and J calls and clone size are as listed in that table; D and trimming were resolved from the DNA. This table has 80,000 to 95,000 clones, roughly 76% appearing once. V was clipped by 3 bases and J by 6 bases, with 8 bases between them. The CDR3 loop spans 13 amino acids. The V gene's germline CDR1 is MDHEN and CDR2 SYDVKM. V and J are TRBV28 and TRBJ2-2; no clear D gene. This TCR came from a woman aged 45-59 years with acute or convalescent COVID-19. The sample consisted of peripheral blood. Written as DNA, the CDR3 is TGTGCCAGCAGTTTCAGTCTTTCCGGGGAGCTGTTTTTT. Protein sequence: CASSFSLSGELFF.